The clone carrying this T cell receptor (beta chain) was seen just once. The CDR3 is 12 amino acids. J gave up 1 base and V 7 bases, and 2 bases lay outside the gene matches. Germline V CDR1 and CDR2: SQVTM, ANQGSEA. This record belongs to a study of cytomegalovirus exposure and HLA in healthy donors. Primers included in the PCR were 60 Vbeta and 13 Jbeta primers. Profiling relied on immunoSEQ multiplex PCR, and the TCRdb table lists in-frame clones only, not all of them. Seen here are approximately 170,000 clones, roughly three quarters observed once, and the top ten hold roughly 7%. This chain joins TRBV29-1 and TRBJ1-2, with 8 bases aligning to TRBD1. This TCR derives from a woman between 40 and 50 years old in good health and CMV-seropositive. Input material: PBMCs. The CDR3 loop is CSADRGNYGYTF. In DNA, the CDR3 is TGCAGCGCCGACAGGGGTAACTATGGCTACACCTTC.